This T cell receptor (beta chain) was documented in a study of blood T cell repertoires in COVID-19. Across the whole study: Acute and convalescent COVID-19 specimens originated in the United States, Italy and Spain.

The CDR3 has 12 residues. Trimming removed 5 bases from V and 6 bases from J, with 11 bases in between. The germline V gene has CDR1 GTSNPN and CDR2 SVGIG (reference sequence). This clone has a handful of counts. In the original analysis: Estimation of nucleated cell counts relied on the amplification of reference gene primers. Sequencing used immunoSEQ multiplex PCR; TCRdb keeps in-frame clones, though not all of them. Clone size and V and J calls were adopted from that table, with D and trimming inferred from the DNA. Of around 160,000 clones listed, 84% are singletons. The sequenced sample consisted of peripheral blood. V is TRBV30 and J is TRBJ1-5; the D gene is possibly TRBD1 (6 bases). The TCR was taken from a human donor in a cohort sampled during active COVID-19. CDR3 sequence (DNA): TGTGCCTGGGGCACAGGGTTTCAGCCCCAGCATTTT. Amino acid sequence: CAWGTGFQPQHF.